The rows below give T cell receptor beta chains drawn from one sample of a study of cytomegalovirus exposure and HLA in healthy donors. Clones were sequenced by immunoSEQ multiplex PCR, and TCRdb holds only the in-frame ones, with some missing. This specimen shows roughly 62,000 clones; the ten leading clones hold around 4%. Sequencing was performed on PBMCs. The receptors shown here come from a male donor in good health and CMV-seronegative. Both conserved end residues are part of each CDR3. Each record gives: CDR3 DNA, CDR3 protein, J gene, D gene, V gene. The D gene is left open where the match is weak.

DNA: TGTGCCAGCGCGACAGCTAACTATGGCTACACCTTC; CDR3: CASATANYGYTF; J: TRBJ1-2; D: .; V: TRBV28
DNA: TGTGCCAGCAGTTACGACAGTATAGGCACTGAAGCTTTCTTT; CDR3: CASSYDSIGTEAFF; J: TRBJ1-1; D: .; V: TRBV6-5
DNA: TGCGCCAGCAGCCAAGGCTACAGGGGATCATTGGAGGGTGAAAAACTGTTTTTT; CDR3: CASSQGYRGSLEGEKLFF; J: TRBJ1-4; D: TRBD1; V: TRBV4-1
DNA: TGTGCCAGCAGCTTAAGCGGGACTCTCACAGATACGCAGTATTTT; CDR3: CASSLSGTLTDTQYF; J: TRBJ2-3; D: .; V: TRBV7-3
DNA: TGTGCCAGTCTACGGTCAGTGACAGGGGGCCCCACAGATACGCAGTATTTT; CDR3: CASLRSVTGGPTDTQYF; J: TRBJ2-3; D: TRBD1; V: TRBV7-9
DNA: TGTGCCACCAGCAGCGGACTGGCGCACACAGATACGCAGTATTTT; CDR3: CATSSGLAHTDTQYF; J: TRBJ2-3; D: .; V: TRBV15
DNA: TGTGCCAGCAGCTTAAGGCGTACAGCCTCCTACGAGCAGTACTTC; CDR3: CASSLRRTASYEQYF; J: TRBJ2-7; D: .; V: TRBV7-2
DNA: TGTGCCAGCAGCGGTGGGACTAGCGGGTACAATGAGCAGTTCTTC; CDR3: CASSGGTSGYNEQFF; J: TRBJ2-1; D: TRBD2; V: TRBV11-3
DNA: TGTGCCAGCAGCGTTCCGGGGGGGGCCGGTGGCTACACCTTC; CDR3: CASSVPGGAGGYTF; J: TRBJ1-2; D: .; V: TRBV9
DNA: TGTGCCAGCGCCCAGTACGATGAGCAGTTCTTC; CDR3: CASAQYDEQFF; J: TRBJ2-1; D: .; V: TRBV7-2
DNA: TGCGCCAGCAGCTTGGGGGCGAACTATGGCTACACCTTC; CDR3: CASSLGANYGYTF; J: TRBJ1-2; D: .; V: TRBV5-1
DNA: TGTGCCAGCTCACCACCCTCGAGGGCCCCCAAGGAGAACCAGTACTTC; CDR3: CASSPPSRAPKENQYF; J: TRBJ2-5; D: .; V: TRBV18
DNA: TGTGCTAGTGGTCCCGAAGGGGGATCCTACGAGCAGTACTTC; CDR3: CASGPEGGSYEQYF; J: TRBJ2-7; D: .; V: TRBV12-5
DNA: TGTGCCAGCAGCTTACAGGCGGCAATGAACACTGAAGCTTTCTTT; CDR3: CASSLQAAMNTEAFF; J: TRBJ1-1; D: .; V: TRBV5-5
DNA: TGTGCCAGCAGTCCCACCGGGACAGGGATAGATACGCAGTATTTT; CDR3: CASSPTGTGIDTQYF; J: TRBJ2-3; D: TRBD1; V: TRBV27
DNA: TGTGCCAGCAGCTTGGGTGGGGGCGGGTACAATGAGCAGTTCTTC; CDR3: CASSLGGGGYNEQFF; J: TRBJ2-1; D: .; V: TRBV5-4
DNA: TGTGCCGGTCGTCGGAGTTCCACAGATACGCAGTATTTT; CDR3: CAGRRSSTDTQYF; J: TRBJ2-3; D: .; V: TRBV28
DNA: TGTGCCAGCAGCTTAGGTCTGTTGAGGGATTCGGAGACCCAGTACTTC; CDR3: CASSLGLLRDSETQYF; J: TRBJ2-5; D: .; V: TRBV11-1
DNA: TGTGCCAGTAGTATAAGGGGGTACAACACAGATACGCAGTATTTT; CDR3: CASSIRGYNTDTQYF; J: TRBJ2-3; D: .; V: TRBV19
DNA: TGTGCCAGCAGTACCCGAACCCACAGGGAATTGGACTATGGCTACACCTTC; CDR3: CASSTRTHRELDYGYTF; J: TRBJ1-2; D: .; V: TRBV28
DNA: TGTGCCAGCTCACCACTCGACACGTCCACAGATACGCAGTATTTT; CDR3: CASSPLDTSTDTQYF; J: TRBJ2-3; D: .; V: TRBV18
DNA: TGTGCCAGCAGCGGTATCGGGACAGGGGATGGTGGCTACACCTTC; CDR3: CASSGIGTGDGGYTF; J: TRBJ1-2; D: TRBD1; V: TRBV7-2
DNA: TGTGCCAGCAGCCAAGCCGGGACTAGCGGGGGAGATACGCAGTATTTT; CDR3: CASSQAGTSGGDTQYF; J: TRBJ2-3; D: TRBD2; V: TRBV4-2
DNA: TGTGCCAGCAGCCCGGACTTCCAAAAGACCCAGTACTTC; CDR3: CASSPDFQKTQYF; J: TRBJ2-5; D: .; V: TRBV7-2
DNA: TGTGCCAGCACGGGGGTCGGAGTGGGAAAACTGTTTTTT; CDR3: CASTGVGVGKLFF; J: TRBJ1-4; D: .; V: TRBV2